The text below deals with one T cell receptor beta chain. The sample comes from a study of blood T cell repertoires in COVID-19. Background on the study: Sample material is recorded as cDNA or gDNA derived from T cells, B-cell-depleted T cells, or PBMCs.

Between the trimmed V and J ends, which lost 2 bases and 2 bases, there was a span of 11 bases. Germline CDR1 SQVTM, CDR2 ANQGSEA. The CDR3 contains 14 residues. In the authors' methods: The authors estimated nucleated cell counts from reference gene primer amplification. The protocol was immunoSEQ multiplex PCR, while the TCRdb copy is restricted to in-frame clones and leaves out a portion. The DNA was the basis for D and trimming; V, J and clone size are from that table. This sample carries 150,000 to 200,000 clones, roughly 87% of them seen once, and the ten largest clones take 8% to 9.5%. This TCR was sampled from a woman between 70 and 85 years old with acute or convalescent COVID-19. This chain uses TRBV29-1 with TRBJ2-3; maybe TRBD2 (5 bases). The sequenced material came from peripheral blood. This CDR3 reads CSVERGRNTDTQYF. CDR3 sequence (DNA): TGCAGCGTTGAAAGAGGGCGGAACACAGATACGCAGTATTTT.